Listed below are T cell receptor beta chains from one sample, sequenced in a study of cytomegalovirus exposure and HLA in healthy donors. Assay used: immunoSEQ multiplex PCR; TCRdb lists only in-frame clones, some missing. Among about 150,000 clones, around three quarters were seen once, and the ten largest hold 3% to 4%. Sample: PBMCs. The receptors come from a woman aged 40 to 50 in good health and CMV-seronegative. CDR3s include the opening cysteine and the closing phenylalanine or tryptophan. The D gene is left open where the match is weak. Some rows have no size entry. The others give once, few or many, or a class for an expanded clone.

>TRBV18|-|13|once|TRBJ1-2
TGTGCCAGCTCACCTGGCCTCAACTATGGCTACACCTTC
CASSPGLNYGYTF
>TRBV5-5|TRBD2|18|-|TRBJ2-7
TGTGCCAGCAGCTTAATCCTAGCGGGAGCTTTCGGGACCTACGAGCAGTACTTC
CASSLILAGAFGTYEQYF
>TRBV7-9|-|13|-|TRBJ1-1
TGTGCCAGCAGTTTTACAGCCAACACTGAAGCTTTCTTT
CASSFTANTEAFF
>TRBV28|-|15|once|TRBJ1-2
TGTGCCAGCAGTGCCAGGGGTTGGGGTAACTATGGCTACACCTTC
CASSARGWGNYGYTF
>TRBV10-1|-|13|-|TRBJ1-1
TGCGCCAGCAGTTCCCTCAGCGGGACTGAAGCTTTCTTT
CASSSLSGTEAFF
>TRBV28|-|13|-|TRBJ1-5
TGTGCCAGCAGTTCCCAGGGCAATCAGCCCCAGCATTTT
CASSSQGNQPQHF
>TRBV10-3|-|11|-|TRBJ2-3
TGTGCCACCCTAAGCACAGATACGCAGTATTTT
CATLSTDTQYF
>TRBV5-8|-|14|-|TRBJ2-1
TGTGCCAGCAGCTCGTATGACAGGTACAATGAGCAGTTCTTC
CASSSYDRYNEQFF
>TRBV19|TRBD1|14|few|TRBJ2-7
TGTGCCAGTAGCCAGGGGACAGCCCGCTACGAGCAGTACTTC
CASSQGTARYEQYF
>TRBV10-3|-|17|-|TRBJ2-1
TGTGCCATCAGTGACCAAAGGGGTCAGAACCCCATCGGGGAGCAGTTCTTC
CAISDQRGQNPIGEQFF
>TRBV7-9|-|14|-|TRBJ1-1
TGTGCCAGCAGCTTAGCGGTGAGCACCACTGAAGCTTTCTTT
CASSLAVSTTEAFF
>TRBV27|TRBD1|15|few|TRBJ1-2
TGTGCCAGCGCCGCGACAGGGGGAGCTAACTATGGCTACACCTTC
CASAATGGANYGYTF
>TRBV6-4|-|15|-|TRBJ2-1
TGTGCCAGCAGTGAAGACCATGGGCCCTACAATGAGCAGTTCTTC
CASSEDHGPYNEQFF
>TRBV28|TRBD1|13|-|TRBJ2-7
TGTGCCAGCAAAGGACAGGGGCCCTACGAGCAGTACTTC
CASKGQGPYEQYF
>TRBV2|TRBD2|15|-|TRBJ2-1
TGTGCCAGCAGGATAGCGGGAGGATCTGGAGGTGAGCAGTTCTTC
CASRIAGGSGGEQFF
>TRBV7-9|-|13|-|TRBJ2-7
TGTGCCAGCAGCTCCAACCGACACTACGAGCAGTACTTC
CASSSNRHYEQYF
>TRBV27|TRBD1|18|-|TRBJ2-6
TGTGCCAGCAGTGCAGGGACAGGGGCTTTTACTGGGGCCAACGTCCTGACTTTC
CASSAGTGAFTGANVLTF
>TRBV7-9|-|14|-|TRBJ1-2
TGTGCCAGCAGCTTAGGCGGCAGTAACTATGGCTACACCTTC
CASSLGGSNYGYTF
>TRBV5-1|-|13|-|TRBJ1-1
TGCGCCAGCAGCAGGGAGGGAGACACTGAAGCTTTCTTT
CASSREGDTEAFF
>TRBV10-2|TRBD2|15|-|TRBJ2-3
TGCGCCAGCAGTGCTCCTCGGGGGGACGGAGATACGCAGTATTTT
CASSAPRGDGDTQYF
>TRBV5-8|-|13|-|TRBJ1-2
TGTGCCAGCAGCTTTCACAGGACCTATGGCTACACCTTC
CASSFHRTYGYTF
>TRBV5-1|-|14|few|TRBJ1-5
TGCGCCAGCAGCTTGGGACAGGCTAATCAGCCCCAGCATTTT
CASSLGQANQPQHF
>TRBV27|-|13|-|TRBJ1-5
TGTGCCAGCAGTTTTGGGGGGGCCCAGCCCCAGCATTTT
CASSFGGAQPQHF
>TRBV11-3|TRBD2|14|once|TRBJ2-7
TGTGCCAGCACCCAAGCGGGAGCCACCTACGAGCAGTACTTC
CASTQAGATYEQYF
>TRBV19|-|13|-|TRBJ1-1
TGTGCCAGTAGTATGTCACGGGACACTGAAGCTTTCTTT
CASSMSRDTEAFF
>TRBV28|-|16|-|TRBJ2-2
TGTGCCAGCAGTTCTACGGGAATAGGAGTTACCGGGGAGCTGTTTTTT
CASSSTGIGVTGELFF
>TRBV5-4|-|16|-|TRBJ1-4
TGTGCCAGCAGCTTGGGAGGGGGGGCCCCTAATGAAAAACTGTTTTTT
CASSLGGGAPNEKLFF
>TRBV14|-|16|-|TRBJ1-6
TGTGCCAGCAGCCGAGGCCCGGAACTAAGCCTTTCACCCCTCCACTTT
CASSRGPELSLSPLHF
>TRBV2|-|13|once|TRBJ1-1
TGTGCCAGCAGAGTACAGGGAGACACTGAAGCTTTCTTT
CASRVQGDTEAFF
>TRBV10-3|TRBD1|12|-|TRBJ2-7
TGTGCCATCAGTCGACAGGGGGACGAGCAGTACTTC
CAISRQGDEQYF
>TRBV4-1|TRBD2|16|-|TRBJ2-1
TGCGCCAGCAGCCAAGATACTAGCGGGCCCTACAATGAGCAGTTCTTC
CASSQDTSGPYNEQFF
>TRBV7-8|-|17|-|TRBJ1-1
TGTGCCAGCAGCCCGGCCCTCAGGGGTTCGGTGAACACTGAAGCTTTCTTT
CASSPALRGSVNTEAFF
>TRBV5-1|-|16|-|TRBJ1-1
TGCGCCAGCAGGCCTAGGGGGGGGGACGTTAGCACTGAAGCTTTCTTT
CASRPRGGDVSTEAFF
>TRBV28|TRBD1|14|-|TRBJ1-2
TGTGCCAGCAGTGATGGACAGGGTCTCACCCTCTACACCTTC
CASSDGQGLTLYTF
>TRBV5-1|-|14|few|TRBJ1-6
TGCGCCAGCAGCTTGGTAGCAGATAAGGCACCCCTCCACTTT
CASSLVADKAPLHF
>TRBV27|-|18|few|TRBJ2-3
TGTGCCAGCAGTTTACGGAGCGGAAGGATAGGAAGCACAGATACGCAGTATTTT
CASSLRSGRIGSTDTQYF
>TRBV7-6|-|14|once|TRBJ2-1
TGTGCCAGCAGCTTAGCGAGGTCTGGAAATGAGCAGTTCTTC
CASSLARSGNEQFF
>TRBV12-2|-|17|few|TRBJ1-5
TGTGCAAGTCGCCGGCCGCGCGGGACAGCAGACAATCAGCCCCAGCATTTT
CASRRPRGTADNQPQHF
>TRBV5-8|TRBD1|14|-|TRBJ1-2
TGTGCCAGCAGCTTTCGGGACAGGGTTGGCGGCTACACCTTC
CASSFRDRVGGYTF
>TRBV6-5|TRBD1|14|once|TRBJ1-4
TGTGCCAGCAGGGATACAGGGGCTAACGAAAAACTGTTTTTT
CASRDTGANEKLFF
>TRBV25-1|-|15|-|TRBJ2-6
TGTGCCAGCAGTGTCAGGATCTCTGGGGCCAACGTCCTGACTTTC
CASSVRISGANVLTF
>TRBV19|-|16|-|TRBJ1-2
TGTGCCAGTAGTAGGTCTCCCATGGGGGGTATGAGAGGCTACACCTTC
CASSRSPMGGMRGYTF
>TRBV11-3|-|19|-|TRBJ2-5
-
CASSLGLRFGGPLGETQYF
>TRBV19|TRBD1|14|-|TRBJ2-2
TGTGCCAGTATGGGGGACAGGGACACCGGGGAGCTGTTTTTT
CASMGDRDTGELFF
>TRBV2|TRBD1|14|few|TRBJ2-5
TGTGCCAGCAGCGGGACAGGGAGTAAAGAGACCCAGTACTTC
CASSGTGSKETQYF
>TRBV7-8|-|14|-|TRBJ1-2
TGTGCCAGCAGCCGGGGAGATTCTAACTATGGCTACACCTTC
CASSRGDSNYGYTF
>TRBV5-4|-|11|-|TRBJ1-2
TGTGCCAGCTCCGACCCGGAGGGCTACACCTTC
CASSDPEGYTF
>TRBV2|TRBD1|16|once|TRBJ1-3
TGTGCCAGCAGTCCTACAGGGGCTTACTCTGGAAACACCATATATTTT
CASSPTGAYSGNTIYF
>TRBV27|-|16|-|TRBJ2-1
TGTGCCAGCAGTTTATTCCGGGCAGGGCTCTACAATGAGCAGTTCTTC
CASSLFRAGLYNEQFF
>TRBV7-2|TRBD1|18|-|TRBJ1-6
TGTGCCAGCAGTTTTACGTCGTCTTGGGACAGGGGGTATTCACCCCTCCACTTT
CASSFTSSWDRGYSPLHF
>TRBV6-4|TRBD1|15|-|TRBJ1-1
TGTGCCAGCATCATAAAGGGGACAGGAATGACTGAAGCTTTCTTT
CASIIKGTGMTEAFF
>TRBV6-5|TRBD2|16|-|TRBJ2-3
TGTGCCAGCAGGTACGGGACTAGCGGATACACAGATACGCAGTATTTT
CASRYGTSGYTDTQYF
>TRBV25-1|TRBD2|15|-|TRBJ2-1
TGTGCCAGCAGTGAAAGCGGGGGATTCTACAATGAGCAGTTCTTC
CASSESGGFYNEQFF
>TRBV5-1|-|12|few|TRBJ1-2
TGCGCCAGCAGCTTGGGAGGGTATGGCTACACCTTC
CASSLGGYGYTF
>TRBV19|TRBD2|11|-|TRBJ2-7
TGTGCCAGTAATTCGGGGGGCGAGCAGTACTTC
CASNSGGEQYF